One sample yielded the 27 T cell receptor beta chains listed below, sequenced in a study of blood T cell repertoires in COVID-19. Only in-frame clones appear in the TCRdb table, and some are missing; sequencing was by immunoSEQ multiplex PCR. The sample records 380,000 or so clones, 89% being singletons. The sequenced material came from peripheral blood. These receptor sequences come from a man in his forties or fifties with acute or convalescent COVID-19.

This CDR3 reads CASSQDEIAGGPNTGELFF. In DNA form, the CDR3 reads TGCGCCAGCAGCCAAGATGAGATAGCGGGGGGCCCGAACACCGGGGAGCTGTTTTTT. This chain uses TRBV4-1 with TRBJ2-2; 10 positions agree with TRBD2. This CDR3 has 19 amino acids. The ends lost 0 bases at V and 0 bases at J; junction bases unmatched: 7. Germline V lookup: CDR1 MGHRA, CDR2 YSYEKL.

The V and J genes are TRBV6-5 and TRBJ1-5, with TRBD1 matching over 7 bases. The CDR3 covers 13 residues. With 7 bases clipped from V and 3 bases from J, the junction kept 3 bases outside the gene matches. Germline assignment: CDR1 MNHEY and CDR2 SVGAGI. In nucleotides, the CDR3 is TGTGCCAGCACGGGACAGCCCAATCAGCCCCAGCATTTT. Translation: CASTGQPNQPQHF.

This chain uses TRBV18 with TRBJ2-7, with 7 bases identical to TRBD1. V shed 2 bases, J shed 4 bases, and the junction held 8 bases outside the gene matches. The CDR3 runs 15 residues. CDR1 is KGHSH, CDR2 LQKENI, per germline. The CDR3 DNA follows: TGTGCCAGCTCACCAGGGAGACAGGGTGGGTACGAGCAGTACTTC. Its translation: CASSPGRQGGYEQYF.

The CDR3 nucleotides read TGTGCCAGCAGCAAGACAGGGGAGGACGATCAGCCCCAGCATTTT. It is translated as CASSKTGEDDQPQHF. The chain has TRBV2 and TRBJ1-5; 8 bases map to TRBD1. Germline V gene sequence: CDR1 SNHLY, CDR2 FYNNEI. This CDR3 has 15 residues. V was clipped by 6 bases and J by 5 bases; unmatched bases: 9.

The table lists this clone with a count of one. The CDR3 loop is CASSLSPGANYGYTF. DNA for the CDR3: TGTGCCAGCAGCCTATCGCCCGGGGCTAACTATGGCTACACCTTC. The chain employs TRBV7-2 and TRBJ1-2; D is undetermined. From germline, CDR1 is SGHTA and CDR2 FQGNSA. The CDR3 sequence is 15 residues long. V lost 5 bases and J lost 0, with 13 bases in between.

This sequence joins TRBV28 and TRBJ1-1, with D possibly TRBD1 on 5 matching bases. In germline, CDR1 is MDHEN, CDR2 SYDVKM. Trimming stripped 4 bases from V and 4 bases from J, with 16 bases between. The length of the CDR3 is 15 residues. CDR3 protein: CASSYLRDGGTEAFF. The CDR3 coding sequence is TGTGCCAGCAGTTATCTCAGGGATGGTGGCACTGAAGCTTTCTTT.

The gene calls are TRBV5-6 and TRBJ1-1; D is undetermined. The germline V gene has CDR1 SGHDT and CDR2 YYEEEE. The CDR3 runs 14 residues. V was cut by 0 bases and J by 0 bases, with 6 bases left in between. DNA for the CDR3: TGTGCCAGCAGCTTGGCTTCGGTGAACACTGAAGCTTTCTTT. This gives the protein CASSLASVNTEAFF.

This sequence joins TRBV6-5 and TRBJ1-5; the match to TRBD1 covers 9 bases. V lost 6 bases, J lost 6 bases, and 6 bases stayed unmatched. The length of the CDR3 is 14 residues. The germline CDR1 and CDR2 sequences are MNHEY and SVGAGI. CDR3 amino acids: CASRTGQGTQPQHF. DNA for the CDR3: TGTGCCAGCAGGACGGGACAGGGAACTCAGCCCCAGCATTTT.

CDR3 protein: CASSQQEGVADTQYF. The CDR3 coding sequence is TGCGCCAGCAGCCAACAAGAAGGGGTAGCAGATACGCAGTATTTT. The V call is TRBV4-1, the J call TRBJ2-3, with D possibly matching TRBD1 (5 bases). CDR1 and CDR2 from the germline V gene are MGHRA and YSYEKL. CDR3 length: 15 amino acids. Trimming removed 2 bases at V and 4 bases at J, with 13 bases between.

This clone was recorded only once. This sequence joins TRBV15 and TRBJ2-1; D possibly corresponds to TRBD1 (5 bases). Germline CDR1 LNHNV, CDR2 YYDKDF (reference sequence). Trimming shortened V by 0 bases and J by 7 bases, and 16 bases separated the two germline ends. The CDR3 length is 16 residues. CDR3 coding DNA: TGTGCCACCAGCAGAGATCTTAACCCACAGGTTAATGAGCAGTTCTTC. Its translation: CATSRDLNPQVNEQFF.

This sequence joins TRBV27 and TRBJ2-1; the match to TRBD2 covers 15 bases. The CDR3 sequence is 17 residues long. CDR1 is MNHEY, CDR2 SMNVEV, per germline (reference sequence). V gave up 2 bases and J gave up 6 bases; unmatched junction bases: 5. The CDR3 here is CASSLGPGLAGGNEQFF. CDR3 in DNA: TGTGCCAGCAGTTTAGGCCCGGGACTAGCGGGAGGCAATGAGCAGTTCTTC.

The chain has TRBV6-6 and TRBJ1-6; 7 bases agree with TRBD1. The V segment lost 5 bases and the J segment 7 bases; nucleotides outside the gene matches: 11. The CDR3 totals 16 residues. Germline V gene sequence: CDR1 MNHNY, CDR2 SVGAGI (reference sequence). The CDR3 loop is CASSASGTAQNSPLHF. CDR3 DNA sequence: TGTGCCAGCAGTGCCTCCGGGACAGCACAAAATTCACCCCTCCACTTT.

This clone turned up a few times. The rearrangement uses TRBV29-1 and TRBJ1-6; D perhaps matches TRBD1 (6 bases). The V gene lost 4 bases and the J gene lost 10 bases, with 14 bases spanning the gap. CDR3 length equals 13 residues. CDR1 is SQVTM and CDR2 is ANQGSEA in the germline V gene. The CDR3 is CSVVQGPNSPLHF. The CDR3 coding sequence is TGCAGCGTTGTGCAGGGGCCGAACTCACCCCTCCACTTT.

The CDR3 DNA is TGTGCCAGCAGTCTCAGGGGGCCCTACACCTTC. This sequence encodes CASSLRGPYTF. J is TRBJ1-2 and V is TRBV2; TRBD1 matches 8 bases. Germline CDR1 reads SNHLY; CDR2 reads FYNNEI. After removal of 5 bases from V and 10 bases from J, the junction contained 3 bases not matched to a gene. The CDR3 runs 11 residues.

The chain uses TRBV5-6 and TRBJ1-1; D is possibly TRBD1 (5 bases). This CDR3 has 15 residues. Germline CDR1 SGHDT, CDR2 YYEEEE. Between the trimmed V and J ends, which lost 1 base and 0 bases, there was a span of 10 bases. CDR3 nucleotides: TGTGCCAGCAGCTTGAGGGGAAGACTGAACACTGAAGCTTTCTTT. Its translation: CASSLRGRLNTEAFF. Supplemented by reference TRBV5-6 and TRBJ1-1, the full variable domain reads DAGVTQSPTHLIKTRGQQVTLRCSPKSGHDTVSWYQQALGQGPQFIFQYYEEEERQRGNFPDRFSGHQFPNYSSELNVNALLLGDSALYLCASSLRGRLNTEAFFGQGTRLTVV.

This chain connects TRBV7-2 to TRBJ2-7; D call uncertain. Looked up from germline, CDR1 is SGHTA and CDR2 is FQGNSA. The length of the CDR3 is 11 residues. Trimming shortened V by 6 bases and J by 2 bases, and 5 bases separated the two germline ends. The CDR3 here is CASRSAYEQYF. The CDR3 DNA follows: TGTGCCAGCAGATCCGCCTACGAGCAGTACTTC.

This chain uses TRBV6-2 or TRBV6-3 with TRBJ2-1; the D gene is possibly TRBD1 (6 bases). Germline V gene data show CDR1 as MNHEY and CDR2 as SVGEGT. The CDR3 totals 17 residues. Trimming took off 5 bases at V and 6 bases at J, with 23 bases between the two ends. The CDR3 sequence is CASSQLYGQSRGNEQFF. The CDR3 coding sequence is TGTGCCAGCAGTCAACTTTACGGACAGTCTCGCGGCAATGAGCAGTTCTTC.

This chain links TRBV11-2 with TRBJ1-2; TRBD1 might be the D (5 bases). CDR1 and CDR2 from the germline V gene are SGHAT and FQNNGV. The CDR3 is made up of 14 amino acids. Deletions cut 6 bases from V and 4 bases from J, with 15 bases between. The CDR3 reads CASRKGAIGYGYTF. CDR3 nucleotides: TGTGCCAGCAGAAAAGGGGCCATTGGCTATGGCTACACCTTC. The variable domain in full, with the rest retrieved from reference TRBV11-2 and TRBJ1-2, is EAGVAQSPRYKIIEKRQSVAFWCNPISGHATLYWYQQILGQGPKLLIQFQNNGVVDDSQLPKDRFSAERLKGVDSTLKIQPAKLEDSAVYLCASRKGAIGYGYTFGSGTRLTVV.

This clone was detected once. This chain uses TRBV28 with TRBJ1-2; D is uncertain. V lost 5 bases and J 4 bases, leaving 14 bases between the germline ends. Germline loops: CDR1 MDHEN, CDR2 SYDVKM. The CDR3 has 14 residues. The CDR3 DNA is TGTGCCAGCAGTCCATCGTGGGAGCGCTATGGCTACACCTTC. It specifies CASSPSWERYGYTF.

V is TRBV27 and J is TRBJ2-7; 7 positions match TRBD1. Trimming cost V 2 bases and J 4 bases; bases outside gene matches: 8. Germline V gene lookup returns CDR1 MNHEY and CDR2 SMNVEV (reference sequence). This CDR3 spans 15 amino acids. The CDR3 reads CASSLLPGQLYEQYF. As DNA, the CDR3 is TGTGCCAGCAGTTTACTGCCGGGACAGTTATACGAGCAGTACTTC.

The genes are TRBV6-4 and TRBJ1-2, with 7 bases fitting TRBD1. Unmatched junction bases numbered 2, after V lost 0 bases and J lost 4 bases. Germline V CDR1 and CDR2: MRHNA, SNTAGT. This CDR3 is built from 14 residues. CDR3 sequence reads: CASSDSPGGYGYTF. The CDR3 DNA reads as TGTGCCAGCAGTGACTCTCCAGGGGGCTATGGCTACACCTTC.

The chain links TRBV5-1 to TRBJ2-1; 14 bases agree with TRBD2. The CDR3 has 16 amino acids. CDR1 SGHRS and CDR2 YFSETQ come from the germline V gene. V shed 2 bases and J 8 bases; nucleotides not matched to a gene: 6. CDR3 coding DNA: TGCGCCAGCAGCTTAAGGACTAGCGGGGGGCTCGATGAGCAGTTCTTC. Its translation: CASSLRTSGGLDEQFF.

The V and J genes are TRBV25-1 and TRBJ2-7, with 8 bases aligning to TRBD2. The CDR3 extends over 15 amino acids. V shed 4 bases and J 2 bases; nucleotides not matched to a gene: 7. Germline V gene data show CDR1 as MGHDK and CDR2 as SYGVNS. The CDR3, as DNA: TGTGCCAGCAGTGCCCTCGGGACTAGGGCCTACGAGCAGTACTTC. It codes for CASSALGTRAYEQYF.

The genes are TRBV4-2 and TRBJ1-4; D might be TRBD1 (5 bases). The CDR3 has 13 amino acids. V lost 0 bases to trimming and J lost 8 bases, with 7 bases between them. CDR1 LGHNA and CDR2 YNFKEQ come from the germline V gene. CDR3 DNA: TGTGCCAGCAGCCAAGATAGGGGCGAAAAACTGTTTTTT. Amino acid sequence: CASSQDRGEKLFF.

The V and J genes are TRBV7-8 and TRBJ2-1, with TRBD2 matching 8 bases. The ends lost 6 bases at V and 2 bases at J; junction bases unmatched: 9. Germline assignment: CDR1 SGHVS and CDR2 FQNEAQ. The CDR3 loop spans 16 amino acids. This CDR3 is CASRPWSGGTYNEQFF. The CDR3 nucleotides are TGTGCCAGCAGGCCGTGGAGCGGGGGTACCTACAATGAGCAGTTCTTC.

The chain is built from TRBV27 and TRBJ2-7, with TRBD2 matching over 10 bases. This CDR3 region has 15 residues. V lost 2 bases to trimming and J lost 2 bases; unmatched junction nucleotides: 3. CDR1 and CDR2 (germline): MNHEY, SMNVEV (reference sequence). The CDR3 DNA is TGTGCCAGCAGTTTAGGACTAGCGGTGACCTACGAGCAGTACTTC. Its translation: CASSLGLAVTYEQYF.

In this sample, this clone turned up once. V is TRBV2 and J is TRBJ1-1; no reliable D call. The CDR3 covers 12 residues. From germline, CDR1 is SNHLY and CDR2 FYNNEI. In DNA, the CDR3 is TGTGCGCTACAGAACATGAACACTGAAGCTTTCTTT. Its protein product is CALQNMNTEAFF.